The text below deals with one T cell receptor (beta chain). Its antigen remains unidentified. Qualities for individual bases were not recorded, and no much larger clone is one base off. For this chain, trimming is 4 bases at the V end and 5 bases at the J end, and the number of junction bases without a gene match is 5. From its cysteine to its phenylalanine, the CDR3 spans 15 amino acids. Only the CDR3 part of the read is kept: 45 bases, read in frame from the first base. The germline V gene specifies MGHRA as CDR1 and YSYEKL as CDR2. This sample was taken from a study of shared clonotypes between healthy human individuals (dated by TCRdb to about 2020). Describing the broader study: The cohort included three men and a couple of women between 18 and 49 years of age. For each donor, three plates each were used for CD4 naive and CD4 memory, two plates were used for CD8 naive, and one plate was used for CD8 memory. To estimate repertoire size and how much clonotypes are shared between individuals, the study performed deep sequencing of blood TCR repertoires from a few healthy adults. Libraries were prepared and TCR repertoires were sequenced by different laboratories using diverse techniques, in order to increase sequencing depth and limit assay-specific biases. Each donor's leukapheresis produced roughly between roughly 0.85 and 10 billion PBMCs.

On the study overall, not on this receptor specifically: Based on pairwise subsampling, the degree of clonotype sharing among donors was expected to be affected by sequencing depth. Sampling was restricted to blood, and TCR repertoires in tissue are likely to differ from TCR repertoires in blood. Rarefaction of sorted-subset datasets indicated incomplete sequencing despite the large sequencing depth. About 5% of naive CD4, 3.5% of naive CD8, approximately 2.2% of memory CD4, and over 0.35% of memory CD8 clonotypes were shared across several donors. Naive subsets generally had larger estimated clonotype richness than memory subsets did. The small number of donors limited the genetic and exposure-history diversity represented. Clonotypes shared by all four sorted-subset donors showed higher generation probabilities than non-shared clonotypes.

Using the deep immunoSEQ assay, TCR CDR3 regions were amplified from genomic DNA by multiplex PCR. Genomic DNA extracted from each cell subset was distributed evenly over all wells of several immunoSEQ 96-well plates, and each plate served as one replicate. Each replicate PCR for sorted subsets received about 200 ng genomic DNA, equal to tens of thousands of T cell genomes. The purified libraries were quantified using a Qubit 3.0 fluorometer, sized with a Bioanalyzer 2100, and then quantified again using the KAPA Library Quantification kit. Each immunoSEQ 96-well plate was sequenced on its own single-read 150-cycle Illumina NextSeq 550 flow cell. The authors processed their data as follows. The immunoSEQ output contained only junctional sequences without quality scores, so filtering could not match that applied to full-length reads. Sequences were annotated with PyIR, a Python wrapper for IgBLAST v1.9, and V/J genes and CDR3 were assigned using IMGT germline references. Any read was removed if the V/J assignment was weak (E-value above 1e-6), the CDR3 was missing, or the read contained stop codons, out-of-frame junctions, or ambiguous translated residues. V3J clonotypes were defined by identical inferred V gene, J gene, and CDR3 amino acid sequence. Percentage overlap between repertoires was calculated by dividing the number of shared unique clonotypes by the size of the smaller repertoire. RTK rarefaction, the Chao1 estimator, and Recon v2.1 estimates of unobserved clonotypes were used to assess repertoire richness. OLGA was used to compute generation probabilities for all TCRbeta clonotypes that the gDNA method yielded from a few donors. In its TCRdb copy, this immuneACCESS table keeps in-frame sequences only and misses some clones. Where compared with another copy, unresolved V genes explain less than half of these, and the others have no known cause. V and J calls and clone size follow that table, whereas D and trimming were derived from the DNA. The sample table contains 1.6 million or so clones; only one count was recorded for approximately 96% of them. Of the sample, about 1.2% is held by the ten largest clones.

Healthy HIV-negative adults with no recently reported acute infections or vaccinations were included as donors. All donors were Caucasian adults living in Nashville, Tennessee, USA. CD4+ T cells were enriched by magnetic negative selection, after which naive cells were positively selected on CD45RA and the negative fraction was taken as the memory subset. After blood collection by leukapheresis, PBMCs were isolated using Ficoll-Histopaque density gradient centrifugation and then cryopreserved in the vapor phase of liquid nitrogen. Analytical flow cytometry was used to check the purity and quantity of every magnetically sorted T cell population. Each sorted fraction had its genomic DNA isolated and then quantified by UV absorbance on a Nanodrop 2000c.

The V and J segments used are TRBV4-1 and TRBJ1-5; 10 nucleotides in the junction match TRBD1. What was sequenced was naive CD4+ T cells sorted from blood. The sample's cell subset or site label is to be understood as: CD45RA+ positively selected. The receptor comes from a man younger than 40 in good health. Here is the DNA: TGCGCCAGCAGCCTAACGACAGGGGGCTATCAGCCCCAGCATTTT. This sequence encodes CASSLTTGGYQPQHF.